A selection of T cell receptor beta chains follows, all from one sample in a study of neurological immune-mediated disorders. TCRdb fed the 5' RACE reads into MiXCR, producing one record per CDR3 protein. The sample lists 20,000 to 30,000 distinct CDR3 sequences, around 15% occurring once. Sequencing used PBMCs. These receptors were collected from a woman aged 40-49 years with HTLV-1-associated myelopathy (HAM/TSP). Both conserved end residues are part of each CDR3. A D gene is named only where the DNA matches it firmly. Rows may omit the clone size; those that give it use once, few, many or a size class.

cdr3_aa cdr3_nt clone_size j_call d_call v_call
CASSVSGEPFF TGTGCCAGCAGCGTTTCCGGTGAGCCGTTTTTT NA TRBJ2-2 NA TRBV12-3/TRBV12-4
CASTEGRASGANVLTF TGTGCCAGCACCGAAGGGAGGGCGAGCGGGGCCAACGTCCTGACTTTC many TRBJ2-6 TRBD2 TRBV7-8
CASSWTGVSYEQYF TGTGCCAGCAGTTGGACAGGGGTCTCCTACGAGCAGTACTTC NA TRBJ2-7 TRBD1 TRBV12-3/TRBV12-4
CASSLGTGNEQFF TGTGCCAGCAGCTTGGGGACAGGTAATGAGCAGTTCTTC many TRBJ2-1 TRBD1 TRBV5-5
CASSQEASGGAETQYF TGTGCCAGCAGCCAAGAGGCTAGCGGGGGGGCTGAGACCCAGTACTTC many TRBJ2-5 TRBD2 TRBV4-2
CAWSLTGYGYTF TGTGCCTGGAGCCTGACAGGGTACGGCTACACCTTC many TRBJ1-2 TRBD1 TRBV30
CASSLVSSGGASAYEQYF TGCGCCAGCAGCTTGGTATCTAGCGGGGGTGCCAGCGCCTACGAGCAGTACTTC NA TRBJ2-7 TRBD2 TRBV5-1
CAISESSGEAQETQYF TGTGCCATCAGTGAATCTAGCGGAGAAGCCCAAGAGACCCAGTACTTC many TRBJ2-5 TRBD2 TRBV10-3
CASKGVGDYGYTF TGTGCCAGCAAGGGGGTCGGGGACTATGGCTACACCTTC many TRBJ1-2 NA TRBV2
CAWNYRGNSPLHF TGTGCCTGGAACTACAGGGGGAACTCACCCCTCCACTTT NA TRBJ1-6 TRBD1 TRBV30
CASSFKAGSTDTQYF TGTGCCAGCAGTTTTAAAGCGGGATCCACAGATACGCAGTATTTT many TRBJ2-3 TRBD2 TRBV12-3/TRBV12-4
CASTVGNEQFF TGTGCCAGCACCGTGGGAAATGAGCAGTTCTTC NA TRBJ2-1 NA TRBV11-2
CASSESSGGASTQYF TGCGCCAGCAGTGAATCTAGCGGGGGGGCAAGTACGCAGTATTTT many TRBJ2-3 TRBD2 TRBV10-2
CASSLGSSAADTQYF TGCGCCAGCAGCTTGGGTTCGAGCGCGGCAGATACGCAGTATTTT many TRBJ2-3 NA TRBV5-1
CASSYSSPSGPTAVNIQYF TGTGCCAGCAGTTACTCTTCCCCTAGCGGCCCTACGGCGGTAAACATTCAGTACTTC few TRBJ2-4 TRBD2 TRBV6-5
CASSFRDRATYEQYF TGTGCCAGCAGCTTCCGGGACAGGGCCACCTACGAGCAGTACTTC many TRBJ2-7 TRBD1 TRBV5-6
CASSGRQGRTTDTQYF TGTGCCAGCAGTGGACGACAGGGGAGAACCACAGATACGCAGTATTTT many TRBJ2-3 TRBD1 TRBV5-8
CASSPLLVRRYNEQFF TGTGCCAGCAGCCCCCTTCTCGTCAGGAGATACAATGAGCAGTTCTTC many TRBJ2-1 NA TRBV5-5
CAISKTGGETEAFF TGTGCCATCAGTAAGACAGGGGGTGAGACTGAAGCTTTCTTT many TRBJ1-1 TRBD1 TRBV10-3